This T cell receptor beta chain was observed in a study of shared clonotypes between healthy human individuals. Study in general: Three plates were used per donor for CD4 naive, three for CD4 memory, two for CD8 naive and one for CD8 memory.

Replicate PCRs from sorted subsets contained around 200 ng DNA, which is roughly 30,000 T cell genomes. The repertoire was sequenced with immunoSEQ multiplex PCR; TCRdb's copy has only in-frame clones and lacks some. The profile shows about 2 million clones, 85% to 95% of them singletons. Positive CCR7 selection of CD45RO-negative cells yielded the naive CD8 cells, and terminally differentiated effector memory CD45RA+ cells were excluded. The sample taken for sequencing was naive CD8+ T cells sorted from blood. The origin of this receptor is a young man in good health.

Here the CDR3 DNA reads TGTGCCAGCAGTGTAGGATTCGGACAGGTCTATGGCTACACCTTC. Translation gives CASSVGFGQVYGYTF. The chain carries TRBV27 and TRBJ1-2; 7 positions agree with TRBD1. Unmatched junction bases numbered 10, after V lost 5 bases and J lost 4 bases. The CDR3 covers 15 residues. The germline V gene encodes CDR1 MNHEY and CDR2 SMNVEV (reference sequence).